This T cell receptor (beta chain) was observed in a study of cytomegalovirus exposure and HLA in healthy donors. Study background: Early released data had roughly 81 million unique TCRs, all coming from HLA-typed donors. Study results and limitations: Reports indicate that TCR beta sequences accurately predicted the HLA-A and HLA-B alleles of most subjects. About 87% or about 30% of the time was how often most TCR beta V segments were productive, according to an earlier analysis.

The PCR had 60 Vbeta and 13 Jbeta primers. The data were produced by immunoSEQ multiplex PCR, yet TCRdb's version contains in-frame clones alone and is incomplete. Of 95,000 to 150,000 clones in the sample, 77% were seen once. This clone was detected a few times. What it binds is not known. Germline CDR1 SGHKS, CDR2 YYEKEE (reference sequence). The J segment lost 7 bases and the V segment lost 0 bases, leaving 10 bases of the junction unmatched. The CDR3 totals 16 residues. The sequenced sample consisted of PBMCs. The clonotype originates from a human donor in good health. V usage is TRBV5-5 and J usage is TRBJ1-2, with TRBD1 matching over 9 bases. CDR3 region: CASSLGSGTGWTGYTF. The CDR3 nucleotides read TGTGCCAGCAGCTTGGGGTCTGGGACAGGGTGGACTGGCTACACCTTC.